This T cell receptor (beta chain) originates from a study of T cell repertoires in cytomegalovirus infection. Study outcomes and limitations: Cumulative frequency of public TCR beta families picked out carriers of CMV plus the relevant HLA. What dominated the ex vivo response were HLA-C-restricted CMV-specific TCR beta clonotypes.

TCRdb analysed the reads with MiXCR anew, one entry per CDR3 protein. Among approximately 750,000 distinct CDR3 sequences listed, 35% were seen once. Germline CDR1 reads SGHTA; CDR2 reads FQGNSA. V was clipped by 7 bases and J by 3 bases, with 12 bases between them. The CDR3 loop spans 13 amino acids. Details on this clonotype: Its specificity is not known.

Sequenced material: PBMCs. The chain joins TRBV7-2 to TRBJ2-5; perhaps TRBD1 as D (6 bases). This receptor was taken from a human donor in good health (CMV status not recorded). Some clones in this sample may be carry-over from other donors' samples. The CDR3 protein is CASTRGREETQYF. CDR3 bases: TGTGCCAGCACCAGGGGACGGGAAGAGACCCAGTACTTC.